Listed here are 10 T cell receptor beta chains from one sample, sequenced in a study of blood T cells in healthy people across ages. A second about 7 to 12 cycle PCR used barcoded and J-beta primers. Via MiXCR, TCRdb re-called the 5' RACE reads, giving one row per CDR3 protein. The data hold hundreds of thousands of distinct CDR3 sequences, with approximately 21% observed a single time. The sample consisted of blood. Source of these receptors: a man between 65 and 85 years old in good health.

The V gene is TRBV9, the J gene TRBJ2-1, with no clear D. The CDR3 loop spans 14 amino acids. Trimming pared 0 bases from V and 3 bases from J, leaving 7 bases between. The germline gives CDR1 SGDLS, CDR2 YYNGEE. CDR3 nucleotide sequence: TGTGCCAGCAGCGTAGAACCAATCTACAATGAGCAGTTCTTC. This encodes CASSVEPIYNEQFF.

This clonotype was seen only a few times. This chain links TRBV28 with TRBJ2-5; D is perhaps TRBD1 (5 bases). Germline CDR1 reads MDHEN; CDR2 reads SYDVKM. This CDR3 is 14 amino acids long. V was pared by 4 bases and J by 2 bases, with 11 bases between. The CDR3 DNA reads TGTGCCAGCAGTTCCCTACAGGTTCAAGAGACCCAGTACTTC. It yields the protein CASSSLQVQETQYF.

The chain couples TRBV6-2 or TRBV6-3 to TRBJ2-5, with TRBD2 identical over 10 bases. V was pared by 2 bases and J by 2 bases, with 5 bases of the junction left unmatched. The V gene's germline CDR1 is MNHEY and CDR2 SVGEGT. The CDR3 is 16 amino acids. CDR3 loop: CASSYPVSGRQETQYF. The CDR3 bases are TGTGCCAGCAGTTACCCCGTTAGCGGGAGGCAAGAGACCCAGTACTTC.

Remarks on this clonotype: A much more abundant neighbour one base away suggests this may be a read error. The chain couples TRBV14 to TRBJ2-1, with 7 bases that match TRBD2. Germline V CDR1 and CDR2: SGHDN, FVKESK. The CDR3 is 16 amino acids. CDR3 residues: CASGQYPSGTYNEQFF. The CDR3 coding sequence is TGTGCCAGCGGCCAGTACCCTAGCGGTACCTACAATGAGCAGTTCTTC.

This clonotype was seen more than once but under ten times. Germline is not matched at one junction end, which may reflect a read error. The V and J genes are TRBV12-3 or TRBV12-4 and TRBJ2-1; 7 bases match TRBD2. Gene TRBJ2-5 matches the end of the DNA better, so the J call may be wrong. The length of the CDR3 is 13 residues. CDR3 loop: CAGSFDPRGAQYF. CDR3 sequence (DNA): TGTGCCGGCAGTTTTGACCCCCGGGGGGCCCAGTACTTC.

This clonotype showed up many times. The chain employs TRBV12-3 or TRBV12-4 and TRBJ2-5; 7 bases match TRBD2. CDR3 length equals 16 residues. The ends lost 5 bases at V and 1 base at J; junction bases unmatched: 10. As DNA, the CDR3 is TGTGCCAGCAGTCCCCCCGGGACTATCCTCCAAGAGACCCAGTACTTC. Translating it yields CASSPPGTILQETQYF.

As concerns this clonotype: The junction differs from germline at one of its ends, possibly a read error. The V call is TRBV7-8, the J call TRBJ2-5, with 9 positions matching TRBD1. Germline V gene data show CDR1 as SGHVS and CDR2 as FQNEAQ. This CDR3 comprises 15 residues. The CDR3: CASSIGQGKGETQYF. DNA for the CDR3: TGCGCCAGCAGCATCGGACAGGGGAAGGGAGAGACCCAGTACTTC.

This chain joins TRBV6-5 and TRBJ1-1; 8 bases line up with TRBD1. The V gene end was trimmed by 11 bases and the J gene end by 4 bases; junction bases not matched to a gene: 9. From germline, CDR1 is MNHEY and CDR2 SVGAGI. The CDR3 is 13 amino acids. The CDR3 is CASGAGGSTEAFF. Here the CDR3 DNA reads TGTGCCTCCGGGGCAGGGGGCAGCACTGAAGCTTTCTTT.

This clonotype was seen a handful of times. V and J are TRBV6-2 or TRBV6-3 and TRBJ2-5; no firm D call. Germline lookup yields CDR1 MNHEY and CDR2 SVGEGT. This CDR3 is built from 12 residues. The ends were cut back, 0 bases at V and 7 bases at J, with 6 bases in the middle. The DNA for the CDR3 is TGTGCCAGCAGTTACTCCACGGTGACCCAGTACTTC. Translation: CASSYSTVTQYF.

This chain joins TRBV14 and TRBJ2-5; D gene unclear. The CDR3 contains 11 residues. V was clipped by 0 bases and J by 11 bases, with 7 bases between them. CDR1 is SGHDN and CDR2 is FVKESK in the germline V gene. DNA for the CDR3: TGTGCCAGCAGCCAAGACCTAGTTCAGTACTTC. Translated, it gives CASSQDLVQYF.